This TCR beta chain comes out of a study of T cell changes during pregnancy in multiple sclerosis. The ends were cut back, 0 bases at V and 8 bases at J, with 6 bases in the middle. The CDR3 contains 11 residues. Germline V gives CDR1 DFQATT, CDR2 SNEGSKA (reference sequence). Some clones are missing from TCRdb's copy, which holds only in-frame ones; the method was immunoSEQ multiplex PCR. The table shows about 87,000 clones, with 80% to 95% occurring only once. This sequence joins TRBV20-1 and TRBJ2-3; D not certain. The sequenced sample was peripheral blood, obtained in the third trimester of pregnancy. The clonotype was recovered from a female donor in good health, enrolled as a control in a pregnancy study. CDR3 residues: CSARDYGTQYF. Written as DNA, the CDR3 is TGCAGTGCTAGAGATTACGGTACGCAGTATTTT.